A selection of T cell receptor beta chains follows, all from one sample in a study of shared clonotypes between healthy human individuals. Measured with immunoSEQ multiplex PCR; TCRdb has only the in-frame clones, and not every one. The repertoire holds roughly 760,000 clones, with around 74% as singletons. Sequenced: memory CD4+ T cells sorted from blood. These receptors originate from a woman aged 25 to 39 in good health. Both conserved end residues are part of each CDR3. A D gene is named only where the DNA matches it firmly. Rows may omit the clone size; those that give it use once, few, many or a size class.

j_call: TRBJ2-1; clone_size: -; v_call: TRBV28; d_call: -; cdr3_aa: CASVLGAYNEQFF; cdr3_nt: TGTGCCAGTGTACTAGGGGCCTACAATGAGCAGTTCTTC
j_call: TRBJ2-7; clone_size: -; v_call: TRBV23-1; d_call: -; cdr3_aa: CASIPDCEQYF; cdr3_nt: TGCGCCAGCATCCCCGACTGCGAGCAGTACTTC
j_call: TRBJ1-2; clone_size: -; v_call: TRBV5-1; d_call: TRBD1; cdr3_aa: CASSLGGYGYTF; cdr3_nt: TGCGCCAGCAGCTTAGGGGGCTACGGCTACACCTTC
j_call: TRBJ1-1; clone_size: -; v_call: TRBV19; d_call: TRBD1; cdr3_aa: CASSETGGIGTEAFF; cdr3_nt: TGTGCCAGTAGTGAGACAGGGGGCATCGGCACTGAAGCTTTCTTT
j_call: TRBJ2-3; clone_size: -; v_call: TRBV28; d_call: TRBD2; cdr3_aa: CASSRAGLAGDDTQYF; cdr3_nt: TGTGCCAGCAGTCGCGCGGGACTAGCGGGAGATGATACGCAGTATTTT
j_call: TRBJ2-3; clone_size: -; v_call: TRBV27; d_call: TRBD2; cdr3_aa: CASRLSLAGASTDTQYF; cdr3_nt: TGTGCCAGCAGACTCTCACTAGCGGGAGCCAGCACAGATACGCAGTATTTT
j_call: TRBJ1-1; clone_size: once; v_call: TRBV12-5; d_call: TRBD1; cdr3_aa: CASADAKTGVNTEAFF; cdr3_nt: TGTGCTAGTGCCGATGCCAAGACAGGGGTGAACACTGAAGCTTTCTTT
j_call: TRBJ2-7; clone_size: -; v_call: TRBV28; d_call: -; cdr3_aa: CASSLPRSLYEQYF; cdr3_nt: TGTGCCAGCAGTTTACCTCGTTCCCTCTACGAGCAGTACTTC
j_call: TRBJ2-5; clone_size: -; v_call: TRBV9; d_call: -; cdr3_aa: CASSPGGSRETQYF; cdr3_nt: TGTGCCAGCAGCCCCGGAGGAAGCCGAGAGACCCAGTACTTC
j_call: TRBJ1-3; clone_size: -; v_call: TRBV6-5; d_call: TRBD1; cdr3_aa: CASSYAPGQGENTIYF; cdr3_nt: TGTGCCAGCAGTTACGCCCCTGGACAGGGCGAGAACACCATATATTTT
j_call: TRBJ1-1; clone_size: -; v_call: TRBV7-2; d_call: -; cdr3_aa: CASSLRSSPNTEAFF; cdr3_nt: TGTGCCAGCAGCTTAAGGTCCAGTCCGAACACTGAAGCTTTCTTT
j_call: TRBJ2-7; clone_size: -; v_call: TRBV10-1; d_call: TRBD1; cdr3_aa: CASRGSGGTGDEQYF; cdr3_nt: TGCGCCAGCAGGGGCTCTGGCGGGACAGGCGACGAGCAGTACTTC
j_call: TRBJ1-1; clone_size: few; v_call: TRBV14; d_call: -; cdr3_aa: CASSQDLGVGLFEAFF; cdr3_nt: TGTGCCAGCAGCCAAGATCTGGGGGTGGGCCTATTTGAAGCTTTCTTT
j_call: TRBJ2-1; clone_size: -; v_call: TRBV28; d_call: -; cdr3_aa: CASSGSLRRSYNEQFF; cdr3_nt: TGTGCCAGCAGTGGATCGCTTCGGAGATCCTACAATGAGCAGTTCTTC
j_call: TRBJ1-5; clone_size: few; v_call: TRBV19; d_call: TRBD1; cdr3_aa: CASEPYFKGAVQPQHF; cdr3_nt: TGTGCCAGTGAGCCTTATTTCAAGGGGGCGGTCCAGCCCCAGCATTTT
j_call: TRBJ2-7; clone_size: -; v_call: TRBV7-9; d_call: -; cdr3_aa: CASSLHQASSYEQYF; cdr3_nt: TGTGCCAGCAGCTTACACCAGGCTAGCTCCTACGAGCAGTACTTC
j_call: TRBJ1-1; clone_size: -; v_call: TRBV7-2; d_call: TRBD1; cdr3_aa: CASSRDRGVTEAFF; cdr3_nt: TGTGCCAGCAGCCGGGACAGGGGAGTCACTGAAGCTTTCTTT
j_call: TRBJ2-7; clone_size: -; v_call: TRBV5-5; d_call: TRBD1; cdr3_aa: CASSRAGGLSYEQYF; cdr3_nt: TGTGCCAGCAGCCGAGCAGGGGGCCTATCCTACGAGCAGTACTTC
j_call: TRBJ2-7; clone_size: -; v_call: TRBV7-8; d_call: -; cdr3_aa: CASSLETNFYEQYF; cdr3_nt: TGTGCCAGCAGCTTAGAGACGAATTTCTACGAGCAGTACTTC